The entry below describes one TCR beta chain. Seattle enrolled patients during active infection and tracked them longitudinally. The sample comes from a study of blood T cell repertoires in COVID-19. The method was immunoSEQ multiplex PCR; TCRdb's version includes in-frame clones alone and lacks a portion of them. The data contain roughly 250,000 clones, roughly 88% of them singletons. This sequence was found in a human donor with COVID-19, enrolled during active disease. The donor label of this sample is uncertain. The sample consisted of peripheral blood.

CDR3 protein: CASSFPDRAYEQYF. In nucleotides, the CDR3 is TGTGCCAGCAGCTTTCCGGACAGGGCTTACGAGCAGTACTTC. J is TRBJ2-7 and V is TRBV7-9; 8 nucleotides match TRBD1. This CDR3 is 14 amino acids long. J was trimmed by 4 bases and V by 3 bases; bases with no gene match: 5. Germline CDR1 SEHNR, CDR2 FQNEAQ (reference sequence).